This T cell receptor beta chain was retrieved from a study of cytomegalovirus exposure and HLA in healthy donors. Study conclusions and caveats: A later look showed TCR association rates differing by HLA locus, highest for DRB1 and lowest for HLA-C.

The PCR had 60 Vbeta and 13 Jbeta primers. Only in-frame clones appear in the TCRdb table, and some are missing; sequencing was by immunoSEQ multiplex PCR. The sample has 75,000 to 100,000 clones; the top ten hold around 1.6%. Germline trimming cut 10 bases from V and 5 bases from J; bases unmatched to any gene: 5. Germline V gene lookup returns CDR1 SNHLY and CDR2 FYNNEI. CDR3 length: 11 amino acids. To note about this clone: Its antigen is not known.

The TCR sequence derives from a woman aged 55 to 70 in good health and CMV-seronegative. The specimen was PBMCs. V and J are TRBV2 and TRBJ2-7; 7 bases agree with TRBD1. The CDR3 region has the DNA TGTGCCATTGGGACAGACCACGAGCAGTACTTC. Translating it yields CAIGTDHEQYF.